The source of this T cell receptor beta chain is a study of shared clonotypes between healthy human individuals. As for the study in general: Aged 18 to 49, the donors were a couple of women and three men.

TCRdb keeps only in-frame clones here, not all; method: immunoSEQ multiplex PCR. This sample yields around 600,000 clones, of which around 97% are seen a single time; approximately 0.057% belongs to the top ten. This clone was picked up one time. CDR3 length equals 12 residues. Trimming stripped 0 bases from V and 4 bases from J, with 6 bases between. The germline V gene has CDR1 GTSNPN and CDR2 SVGIG (reference sequence). The sequencing sample was made of naive CD4+ T cells sorted from blood. The subset is: CD45RA+ positively selected. V usage is TRBV30 and J usage is TRBJ2-5; D is ambiguous. This receptor was identified in a woman in her twenties or thirties in good health. The CDR3 nucleotides read TGTGCCTGGAGTGTACTCCCAGAGACCCAGTACTTC. It specifies CAWSVLPETQYF.